Shown below are 6 T cell receptor beta chains from a single sample sequenced in a study of blood T cells in healthy people across ages. Alongside a J-beta primer mix, a sample-barcoded 5' primer served in a second PCR lasting about 7 to 11 cycles. TCRdb fed the 5' RACE reads into MiXCR, producing one record per CDR3 protein. This sample carries about 1,400,000 distinct CDR3 sequences, about 40% of them seen once, and the ten largest clones take 7.9%. The sequenced sample was blood. These receptors were obtained from a young woman in good health.

This clonotype was recorded a few times. The V and J genes are TRBV27 and TRBJ1-2; 10 bases line up with TRBD1. The V gene end was trimmed by 4 bases and the J gene end by 5 bases; junction bases not matched to a gene: 7. Germline CDR1 reads MNHEY; CDR2 reads SMNVEV (reference sequence). The CDR3 length is 15 residues. Here the CDR3 reads CASSSGGQGKYGYTF. In DNA form, the CDR3 reads TGTGCCAGCAGTTCGGGGGGACAGGGGAAATATGGCTACACCTTC.

There are a few counts of this clonotype. This chain connects TRBV4-2 to TRBJ1-2; D unresolved. The V gene's germline CDR1 is LGHNA and CDR2 YNFKEQ. V was pared by 4 bases and J by 4 bases, with 19 bases between. CDR3 length equals 16 residues. CDR3 protein: CASSPRPGLGLYGYTF. DNA of the CDR3: TGTGCCAGCAGCCCGCGCCCGGGTTTAGGGCTCTATGGCTACACCTTC.

This chain joins TRBV28 and TRBJ1-1; TRBD1 is a possible D gene (5 bases). The V gene's germline CDR1 is MDHEN and CDR2 SYDVKM. The ends were cut back, 6 bases at V and 2 bases at J, with 19 bases in the middle. The length of the CDR3 is 16 residues. As DNA, the CDR3 is TGTGCCAGCAGATCTACAGGACGACAAAAAAACACTGAAGCTTTCTTT. This encodes CASRSTGRQKNTEAFF.

This clonotype was found a few times. The CDR3 region is CASSSPSGSVNNEQFF. In nucleotides, the CDR3 is TGCGCCAGCAGCTCCCCTAGCGGGAGCGTGAACAATGAGCAGTTCTTC. J is TRBJ2-1 and V is TRBV5-1, with 10 bases matching TRBD2. Trimming cost V 3 bases and J 5 bases; bases outside gene matches: 8. The V gene's germline CDR1 is SGHRS and CDR2 YFSETQ. The CDR3 has 16 amino acids.

CDR3 in amino acids: CAISDVPGQGIDEQFF. CDR3 DNA: TGTGCCATCAGTGACGTCCCGGGACAGGGGATCGATGAGCAGTTCTTC. This chain uses TRBV10-3 with TRBJ2-1; TRBD1 agrees at 10 bases. J gave up 8 bases and V 3 bases, and 10 bases lay outside the gene matches. The CDR3 is 16 residues long. The germline CDR1 and CDR2 sequences are ENHRY and SYGVKD.

The rearrangement links TRBV12-3 or TRBV12-4 to TRBJ2-1, with D hard to call. The CDR3 totals 14 residues. Trimming pared 5 bases from V and 4 bases from J, leaving 12 bases between. The CDR3 region is CASSMKDGYNEQFF. The CDR3 DNA sequence: TGTGCCAGCAGTATGAAGGACGGATACAATGAGCAGTTCTTC.